Listed here are 11 T cell receptor beta chains from one sample, sequenced in a study of CD8 T cells in Susac syndrome. Random-hexamer reverse transcription was applied to about 0.5 to 1 ug RNA. TCRdb ran MiXCR on the immunoSEQ multiplex PCR reads and lists one entry per CDR3 protein. The sample carries around 59,000 distinct CDR3 sequences, roughly nine tenths recorded once. The sequencing sample was made of CD8+ T cells from PBMCs. These receptors all come from a human donor in good health.

The chain couples TRBV28 to TRBJ2-1; 14 nucleotides match TRBD2. Germline lookup yields CDR1 MDHEN and CDR2 SYDVKM. V shed 4 bases and J 2 bases; nucleotides not matched to a gene: 1. The CDR3 runs to 16 residues. The chain's CDR3 is CASSSTSGGAYNEQFF. The CDR3 nucleotides are TGTGCCAGCAGTTCGACTAGCGGGGGGGCCTACAATGAGCAGTTCTTC.

The chain links TRBV28 to TRBJ1-5, with 7 bases aligning to TRBD1. CDR3 length: 11 residues. Germline V CDR1 and CDR2: MDHEN, SYDVKM. Trimming cost V 4 bases and J 13 bases; bases outside gene matches: 4. The CDR3 protein is CASSSRQGQHF. The DNA for the CDR3 is TGTGCCAGCAGTTCCCGACAGGGTCAGCATTTT.

This sequence joins TRBV5-1 and TRBJ2-7, with 9 bases that match TRBD1. V was clipped by 0 bases and J by 0 bases; unmatched bases: 4. This CDR3 is built from 16 residues. The germline V gene has CDR1 SGHRS and CDR2 YFSETQ. The DNA for the CDR3 is TGCGCCAGCAGCTTGGAGGGACAGGGAAACTCCTACGAGCAGTACTTC. It yields the protein CASSLEGQGNSYEQYF.

In this sample, this clonotype turned up a few times. J is TRBJ2-1 and V is TRBV23-1; 7 nucleotides line up with TRBD1. TRBV23-1 falls under the ORF class, with uncertain function. The CDR3 is 15 residues long. Trimming at V came to 4 bases and at J to 0 bases, leaving 3 bases not matched to a gene. As DNA, the CDR3 is TGCGCCAGCAGTCCCGGGACAGACTCCTACAATGAGCAGTTCTTC. Protein: CASSPGTDSYNEQFF.

The chain combines TRBV20-1 with TRBJ2-1, with 12 bases fitting TRBD1. J lost 9 bases, V lost 2 bases, and 5 bases had no gene match. Germline-derived CDR1 and CDR2 are DFQATT and SNEGSKA (reference sequence). The CDR3 is 14 amino acids. The CDR3 is CSARRGTGGTEQFF. For the CDR3, the DNA is TGCAGTGCTAGAAGAGGGACAGGGGGCACTGAGCAGTTCTTC.

The CDR3 is CAISDPKGGGNTEAFF. The CDR3, as DNA: TGTGCCATCAGTGACCCAAAAGGTGGGGGGAATACTGAAGCTTTCTTT. The gene calls are TRBV10-3 and TRBJ1-1; a weak D match, TRBD1 (5 bases). CDR3 size: 16 residues. Per the germline V gene, CDR1 is ENHRY and CDR2 is SYGVKD. The ends were cut back, 3 bases at V and 5 bases at J, with 19 bases in the middle.

The V and J genes are TRBV28 and TRBJ2-1; tentative D call: TRBD1 (6 bases). CDR1 and CDR2 (germline): MDHEN, SYDVKM. The germline V and J ends were trimmed by 7 bases and 1 base, with 17 bases remaining between them. The CDR3 extends over 16 amino acids. The CDR3: CASTWGKGESYNEQFF. The CDR3 nucleotides read TGTGCCAGCACCTGGGGGAAGGGGGAGTCCTACAATGAGCAGTTCTTC. The full variable domain, rest sourced from reference TRBV28 and TRBJ2-1, is DVKVTQSSRYLVKRTGEKVFLECVQDMDHENMFWYRQDPGLGLRLIYFSYDVKMKEKGDIPEGYSVSREKKERFSLILESASTNQTSMYLCASTWGKGESYNEQFFGPGTRLTVL.

This sequence joins TRBV29-1 and TRBJ1-2, with D hard to call. The V gene lost 0 bases and the J gene lost 5 bases, with 19 bases spanning the gap. Germline loops: CDR1 SQVTM, CDR2 ANQGSEA. There are 16 residues in the CDR3. The CDR3 nucleotides are TGCAGCGTTGAAGATCTCGAGGGAGTATCCCTTTATGGCTACACCTTC. It yields the protein CSVEDLEGVSLYGYTF.

This clonotype appeared once. This chain connects TRBV13 to TRBJ2-1; tentative D call: TRBD1 (5 bases). The CDR3 runs 15 residues. The ends were cut back, 1 base at V and 6 bases at J, with 13 bases in the middle. Germline lookup yields CDR1 PRHDT and CDR2 FYEKMQ (reference sequence). CDR3 loop: CASSLEGAVSNEQFF. Written as DNA, the CDR3 is TGTGCCAGCAGCTTAGAAGGGGCAGTATCCAATGAGCAGTTCTTC.

The chain carries TRBV3-1 and TRBJ2-7, with 8 bases identical to TRBD1. This CDR3 region has 15 residues. CDR1 and CDR2 from the germline V gene are LGHDT and YNNKEL (reference sequence). V dropped 4 bases and J dropped 4; count of bases not matched to a gene: 9. The CDR3 DNA reads TGTGCCAGCAGCCCCCGAGCAGGGGGCGAGTACGAGCAGTACTTC. Amino acids: CASSPRAGGEYEQYF.

The CDR3 reads CASSLAGDGTYEQYF. CDR3 coding DNA: TGTGCCAGTAGTTTGGCAGGGGACGGAACCTACGAGCAGTACTTC. V gene TRBV19 combines with J gene TRBJ2-7; TRBD1 might be the D (6 bases). CDR1 and CDR2 from the germline V gene are LNHDA and SQIVND (reference sequence). V was shortened by 5 bases and J by 2 bases, with 16 bases between the two germline ends. The CDR3 totals 15 residues.